Listed here are 15 T cell receptor beta chains from one sample, sequenced in a study of blood T cells in healthy people across ages. Alongside a J-beta primer mix, a sample-barcoded 5' primer served in a second PCR lasting about 7 to 11 cycles. TCRdb recomputed calls from the 5' RACE reads with MiXCR, one row per CDR3 protein. The data hold some 1.6 million distinct CDR3 sequences, with about 31% observed a single time. Sequences were obtained from blood. These receptors were collected from a woman between 25 and 40 years old in good health.

V and J are TRBV11-2 and TRBJ2-7; D is possibly TRBD2 (5 bases). The V gene lost 5 bases and the J gene lost 1 base, with 18 bases spanning the gap. The CDR3 is 16 amino acids. The germline V gene has CDR1 SGHAT and CDR2 FQNNGV. The CDR3 spells CASSAYRESLSYEQYF. In nucleotides, the CDR3 is TGTGCCAGCAGCGCCTATCGGGAATCCCTTTCCTACGAGCAGTACTTC.

The chain couples TRBV20-1 to TRBJ2-5; D remains ambiguous. Germline CDR1 and CDR2: DFQATT and SNEGSKA (reference sequence). The CDR3 has 11 residues. V lost 2 bases and J lost 4, with 5 bases in between. CDR3 nucleotides: TGCAGTGCTAGACCCATAGAGACCCAGTACTTC. Amino acids: CSARPIETQYF.

The gene calls are TRBV20-1 and TRBJ2-2, with TRBD2 matching over 9 bases. This CDR3 is 15 amino acids long. Unmatched junction bases numbered 4, after V lost 4 bases and J lost 1 base. Germline V gene data show CDR1 as DFQATT and CDR2 as SNEGSKA (reference sequence). CDR3 DNA: TGCAGTGCTACTCTAGCGGGGCTGAACACCGGGGAGCTGTTTTTT. It codes for CSATLAGLNTGELFF.

The V gene is TRBV20-1, the J gene TRBJ2-1; possibly TRBD2 for D (6 bases). V lost 2 bases and J lost 5, with 13 bases in between. Germline values: CDR1 DFQATT, CDR2 SNEGSKA (reference sequence). The CDR3 length is 14 residues. CDR3 amino acids: CSARFGGNDNEQFF. The CDR3 region has the DNA TGCAGTGCTAGATTCGGAGGGAACGACAATGAGCAGTTCTTC.

The chain uses TRBV7-2 and TRBJ1-2; 11 positions match TRBD1. There are 16 residues in the CDR3. The junction had 9 bases not matched to a gene; V was cut back by 1 base and J by 8 bases. From germline, CDR1 is SGHTA and CDR2 FQGNSA. The CDR3 spells CASSLGRGQGAKGYTF. CDR3 coding DNA: TGTGCCAGCAGCTTAGGGAGAGGACAGGGGGCAAAGGGCTACACCTTC.

The V and J genes are TRBV27 and TRBJ1-1, with D hard to call. Germline CDR1 and CDR2: MNHEY and SMNVEV (reference sequence). The CDR3 is 13 amino acids. V was pared by 6 bases and J by 3 bases, with 11 bases between. In nucleotides, the CDR3 is TGTGCCAGCAGGTGGGGTCTGGACACTGAAGCTTTCTTT. It is translated as CASRWGLDTEAFF.

This clonotype has at least ten counts. CDR3 DNA sequence: TGTGCCACCAGTGATTTCCAGGATAATGAGCAGTTCTTC. Encoded protein: CATSDFQDNEQFF. The chain has TRBV24-1 and TRBJ2-1; D not resolved. The CDR3 has 13 residues. The V gene lost 1 base and the J gene lost 7 bases, with 7 bases spanning the gap. Germline V gene sequence: CDR1 KGHDR, CDR2 SFDVKD.

This clonotype was picked up a small number of times. V is TRBV4-1 and J is TRBJ2-1; perhaps TRBD2 as D (6 bases). Germline-derived CDR1 and CDR2 are MGHRA and YSYEKL. V was shortened by 0 bases and J by 10 bases, with 13 bases between the two germline ends. This CDR3 region has 14 residues. The CDR3 protein is CASSQEEGLREQFF. DNA of the CDR3: TGCGCCAGCAGCCAAGAGGAGGGCCTTAGGGAGCAGTTCTTC.

This clonotype was seen a handful of times. The V call is TRBV20-1, the J call TRBJ2-7, with 7 bases aligning to TRBD2. The CDR3 sequence is 16 residues long. With V trimmed by 5 bases and J by 2 bases, 15 bases remained unmatched. Germline assignment: CDR1 DFQATT and CDR2 SNEGSKA (reference sequence). CDR3 sequence: CSAQPVSGAETYEQYF. Here the CDR3 DNA reads TGCAGTGCTCAACCAGTGAGCGGGGCGGAAACCTACGAGCAGTACTTC.

The CDR3 DNA reads TGTGCCAGCAGTTTAGGGGACAGGGGGCGTCGCAATGAGCAGTTCTTC. It translates to CASSLGDRGRRNEQFF. The genes are TRBV12-3 or TRBV12-4 and TRBJ2-1; 12 positions match TRBD1. J gave up 6 bases and V 1 base, and 4 bases lay outside the gene matches. CDR3 length: 16 amino acids.

CDR3 amino acids: CASSPPGRAQPSTDTQYF. The CDR3 DNA sequence: TGTGCCAGCTCACCCCCCGGGAGGGCTCAACCTAGCACAGATACGCAGTATTTT. The V call is TRBV18, the J call TRBJ2-3, with 8 bases fitting TRBD2. This CDR3 is 18 amino acids long. V shed 3 bases, J shed 0 bases, and the junction held 11 bases outside the gene matches. The germline V gene encodes CDR1 KGHSH and CDR2 LQKENI.

This clonotype was counted ten times or more. The chain employs TRBV12-3 or TRBV12-4 and TRBJ1-2; D is uncertain. The V and J ends lost 6 bases and 5 bases respectively, with 10 bases between them. This CDR3 contains 12 residues. The CDR3 is CASSPTHYGYTF. The CDR3 DNA sequence: TGTGCCAGCAGCCCAACCCATTATGGCTACACCTTC.

Only a few counts were recorded for this clonotype. The genes are TRBV9 and TRBJ2-1; D could derive from TRBD1 or TRBD2 (5 bases each). The CDR3 is 15 amino acids. Per germline, CDR1 SGDLS and CDR2 YYNGEE. Between the trimmed V and J ends, which lost 0 bases and 9 bases, there was a span of 16 bases. CDR3 bases: TGTGCCAGCAGCGTAGGAGGGGCCCCCGGTGTTGAGCAGTTCTTC. Residues: CASSVGGAPGVEQFF.

This clonotype has only a few counts. V and J are TRBV7-6 and TRBJ2-3; 11 bases map to TRBD2. CDR1 and CDR2 (germline): SGHVS, FNYEAQ. V lost 5 bases to trimming and J lost 5 bases; unmatched junction nucleotides: 12. The CDR3 has 17 amino acids. CDR3 coding DNA: TGTGCCAGCAGCCCTCTCATAGCGGGGGGGCGTCAAGATACGCAGTATTTT. It codes for CASSPLIAGGRQDTQYF.

This clonotype turned up a few times. This chain uses TRBV10-3 with TRBJ2-7; TRBD1 might be the D (5 bases). V lost 2 bases and J lost 7, with 18 bases in between. The CDR3 totals 15 residues. The germline V gene encodes CDR1 ENHRY and CDR2 SYGVKD. The CDR3 spells CAISETTDNMGEQYF. The CDR3 DNA reads TGTGCCATCAGTGAGACGACAGATAATATGGGGGAGCAGTACTTC.